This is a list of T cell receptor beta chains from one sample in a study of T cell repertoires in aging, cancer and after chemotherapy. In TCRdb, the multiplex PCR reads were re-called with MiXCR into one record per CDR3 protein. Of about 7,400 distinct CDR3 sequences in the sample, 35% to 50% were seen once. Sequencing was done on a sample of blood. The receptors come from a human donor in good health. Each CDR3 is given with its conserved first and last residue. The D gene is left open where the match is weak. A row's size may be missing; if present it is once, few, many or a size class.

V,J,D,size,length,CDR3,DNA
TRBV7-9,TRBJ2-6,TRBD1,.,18,CASSLLTGGTGGANVLTF,TGTGCCAGCAGCTTACTGACAGGGGGCACAGGTGGGGCCAACGTCCTGACTTTC
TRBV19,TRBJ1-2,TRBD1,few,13,CASSIRQGYGYTF,TGTGCCAGTAGTATACGACAGGGCTATGGCTACACCTTC
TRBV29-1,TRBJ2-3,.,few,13,CSASRESTDTQYF,TGCAGCGCTAGTAGGGAAAGCACAGATACGCAGTATTTT
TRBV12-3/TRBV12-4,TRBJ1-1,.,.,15,CASGSFDTINAEAFF,TGTGCCAGCGGCTCCTTTGATACCATTAACGCTGAAGCTTTCTTT
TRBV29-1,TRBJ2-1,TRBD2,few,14,CSVRPSGGANEQFF,TGCAGCGTTCGTCCTAGCGGGGGGGCGAATGAGCAGTTCTTC
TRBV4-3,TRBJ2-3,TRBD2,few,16,CASSQVRSGGTDTQYF,TGCGCCAGCAGCCAAGTTCGAAGCGGGGGCACAGATACGCAGTATTTT
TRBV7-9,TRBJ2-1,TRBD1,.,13,CASSLARGQGELF,TGTGCCAGCAGCTTAGCTAGGGGACAGGGGGAACTCTTC
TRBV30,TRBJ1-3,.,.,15,CAWSHWEGSGNTIYF,TGTGCCTGGAGTCACTGGGAGGGGTCTGGAAACACCATATATTTT
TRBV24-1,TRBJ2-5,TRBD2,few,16,CATSATGEGQGETQYF,TGTGCCACCAGTGCTACGGGGGAGGGCCAGGGCGAGACCCAGTACTTC
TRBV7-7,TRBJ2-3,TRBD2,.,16,CASSRGGDTLTDTQYF,TGTGCCAGCAGCCGCGGGGGAGACACCCTCACAGATACGCAGTATTTT
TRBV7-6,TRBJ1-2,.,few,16,CASSLEWEPTNYGYTF,TGTGCCAGCAGCTTAGAATGGGAGCCGACCAACTATGGCTACACCTTC
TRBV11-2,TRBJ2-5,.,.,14,CASSVRDGQETQYF,TGTGCCAGCAGCGTCCGGGACGGTCAAGAGACCCAGTACTTC
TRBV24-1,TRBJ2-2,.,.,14,CATSEGSHTGEMFF,TGTGCCACCAGTGAGGGGTCCCACACCGGGGAGATGTTTTTT
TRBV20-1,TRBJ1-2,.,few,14,CSASFGQLSYGYTF,TGCAGTGCTAGTTTCGGACAGCTAAGCTATGGCTACACCTTC
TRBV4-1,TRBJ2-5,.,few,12,CASSHLQETQYF,TGCGCCAGCAGCCACCTTCAAGAGACCCAGTACTTC
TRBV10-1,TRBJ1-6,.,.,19,CAILNRSGFRAFYNSPLHF,TGCGCCATCCTGAACAGGAGTGGCTTTAGGGCGTTTTATAATTCACCCCTCCACTTT
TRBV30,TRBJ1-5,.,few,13,CAWSVGSNQPQHF,TGTGCCTGGAGTGTAGGAAGCAATCAGCCCCAGCATTTT
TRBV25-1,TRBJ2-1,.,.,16,CASRGEGGSSYNEQFF,TGTGCCAGCAGGGGGGAGGGGGGATCGTCCTACAATGAGCAGTTCTTC
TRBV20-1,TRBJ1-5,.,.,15,CSANDRTRGYQPQHF,TGCAGTGCGAATGACAGGACTCGCGGCTATCAGCCCCAGCATTTT
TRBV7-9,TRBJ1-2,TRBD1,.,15,CASSLADRVGNGYTF,TGTGCCAGCAGCTTAGCCGACAGGGTAGGAAATGGCTACACCTTC
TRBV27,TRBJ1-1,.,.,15,CASSLSDPSNTEAFF,TGTGCCAGCAGTTTATCGGACCCTAGTAACACTGAAGCTTTCTTT
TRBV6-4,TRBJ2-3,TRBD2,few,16,CASSDSTSGGADTQYF,TGTGCCAGCAGTGACTCGACTAGCGGGGGGGCAGATACGCAGTATTTT
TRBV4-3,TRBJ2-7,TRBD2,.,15,CASSQLAGGTYEQYF,TGCGCCAGCAGCCAACTAGCGGGGGGAACCTACGAGCAGTACTTC
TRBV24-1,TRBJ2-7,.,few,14,CATSDEKAPYEQYF,TGTGCCACCAGTGATGAGAAGGCTCCCTACGAGCAGTACTTC
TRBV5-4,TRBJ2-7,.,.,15,CASSLGSQISYEQYF,TGTGCCAGCAGCTTGGGCAGTCAGATCTCCTACGAGCAGTACTTC
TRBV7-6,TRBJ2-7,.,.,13,CASTTGSPYEQYF,TGTGCCAGCACCACAGGGTCCCCCTACGAGCAGTACTTC
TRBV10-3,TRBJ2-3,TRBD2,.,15,CAISESERGTDTQYF,TGTGCCATCAGTGAGTCTGAGCGGGGAACAGATACGCAGTATTTT
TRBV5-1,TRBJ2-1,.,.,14,CASSLVPGSDEQFF,TGCGCCAGCAGCTTGGTTCCCGGGAGCGATGAGCAGTTCTTC
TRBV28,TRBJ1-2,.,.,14,CASSWGGGDGGYTF,TGTGCCAGCAGTTGGGGCGGGGGCGATGGTGGCTACACCTTC
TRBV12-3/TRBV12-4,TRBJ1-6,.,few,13,CASSPREGSPLHF,TGTGCCAGCAGCCCAAGGGAGGGCTCACCCCTCCACTTT
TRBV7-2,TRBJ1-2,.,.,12,CASSSRTAGYTF,TGTGCCAGCAGCTCGCGGACAGCTGGCTACACCTTC
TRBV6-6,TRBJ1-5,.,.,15,CASSERVGGKQPQHF,TGTGCCAGCAGTGAAAGGGTGGGGGGGAAGCAGCCCCAGCATTTT
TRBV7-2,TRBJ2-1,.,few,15,CASSLGTALDNEQFF,TGTGCCAGCAGCTTAGGGACAGCCCTTGACAATGAGCAGTTCTTC
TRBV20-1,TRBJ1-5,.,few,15,CSALDPQGRGQPQHF,TGCAGTGCTCTGGACCCCCAGGGGCGCGGTCAGCCCCAGCATTTT
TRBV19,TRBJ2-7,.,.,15,CASSISGTLPYEQYF,TGTGCCAGTAGTATTTCCGGGACTCTTCCCTACGAGCAGTACTTC
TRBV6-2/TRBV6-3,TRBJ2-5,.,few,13,CASSYLGGETQYF,TGTGCCAGCAGTTACCTAGGGGGAGAGACCCAGTACTTC
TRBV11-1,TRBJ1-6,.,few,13,CASSSYRRSPLHF,TGTGCCAGCAGCTCCTACAGGCGTTCACCCCTCCACTTT
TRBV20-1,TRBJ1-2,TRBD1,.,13,CSARPTGEDGYTF,TGCAGTGCTAGACCGACAGGGGAGGATGGCTACACCTTC
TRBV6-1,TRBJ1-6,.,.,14,CASRNRAGVSPLHF,TGTGCCAGCAGAAACAGGGCGGGGGTTTCACCCCTCCACTTT
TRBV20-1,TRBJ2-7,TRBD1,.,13,CSARGDRDYEQYF,TGCAGTGCTAGAGGTGACAGGGACTACGAGCAGTACTTC
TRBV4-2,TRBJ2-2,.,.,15,CASSQDAGGTGELFF,TGTGCCAGCAGCCAAGATGCTGGAGGGACCGGGGAGCTGTTTTTT
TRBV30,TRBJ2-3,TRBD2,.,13,CAWSVLSGGAQYF,TGTGCCTGGAGTGTCCTGAGCGGGGGGGCGCAGTATTTT
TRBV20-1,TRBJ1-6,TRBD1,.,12,CSARDRGIPLHF,TGCAGTGCTAGGGACAGGGGAATTCCCCTCCACTTT
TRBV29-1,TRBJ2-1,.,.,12,CSVVPGLGEQFF,TGCAGCGTTGTACCGGGGTTGGGCGAGCAGTTCTTC
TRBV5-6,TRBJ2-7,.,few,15,CASSLAAAHSYEQYF,TGTGCCAGCAGCTTGGCCGCGGCCCACTCCTACGAGCAGTACTTC
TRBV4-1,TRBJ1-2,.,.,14,CASSKQQVDYGYTF,TGCGCCAGCAGCAAACAACAGGTAGACTATGGCTACACCTTC
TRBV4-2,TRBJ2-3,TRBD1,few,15,CASSHWDRATDTQYF,TGCGCCAGCAGCCATTGGGACAGGGCGACAGATACGCAGTATTTT
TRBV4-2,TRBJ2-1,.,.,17,CASSQDRGGSGYNEQFF,TGCGCCAGCAGCCAAGATCGAGGGGGTTCGGGGTACAATGAGCAGTTCTTC
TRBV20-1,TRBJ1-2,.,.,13,CSARATLGSGYTF,TGCAGTGCTAGAGCCACCTTGGGGTCTGGCTACACCTTC
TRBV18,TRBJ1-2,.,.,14,CASSPAGTIYGYTF,TGTGCCAGCTCACCCGCCGGGACCATATATGGCTACACCTTC